The next 22 T cell receptor beta chains were all read from a single sample in a study of PD-L1 blockade in urothelial cancer. The time point is: peripheral blood 6 weeks after treatment start. The table came from immunoSEQ multiplex PCR; TCRdb's copy has only in-frame clones and leaves some out. The repertoire holds approximately 93,000 clones, 75% to 90% seen once, with under 8.5% in the top ten. The source was PBMCs, collected around atezolizumab (anti-PD-L1) treatment. The origin of the receptors is a man between 65 and 79 years old with urothelial cancer.

V and J are TRBV5-1 and TRBJ2-1; possibly TRBD2 for D (6 bases). The CDR3 covers 14 residues. Germline-derived CDR1 and CDR2 are SGHRS and YFSETQ. Trimming took off 4 bases at V and 4 bases at J, with 12 bases between the two ends. This chain's CDR3 is CASSRDFTYNEQFF. The DNA of the CDR3 is TGCGCCAGCAGCCGGGACTTCACTTACAATGAGCAGTTCTTC.

V and J are TRBV9 and TRBJ1-1, with D hard to call. The germline CDR1 and CDR2 sequences are SGDLS and YYNGEE. This CDR3 contains 15 residues. Trimming pared 3 bases from V and 4 bases from J, leaving 16 bases between. The DNA of the CDR3 is TGTGCCAGCAGCGCGGTAGGGCATGAGGGCACTGAAGCTTTCTTT. This gives the protein CASSAVGHEGTEAFF.

V and J are TRBV7-9 and TRBJ2-3, with 10 bases lining up with TRBD2. CDR3 size: 17 residues. J gave up 5 bases and V 4 bases, and 12 bases lay outside the gene matches. From germline, CDR1 is SEHNR and CDR2 FQNEAQ (reference sequence). The CDR3 DNA reads as TGTGCCAGCAGCTCCCCCTCGCTAGCGGGAGTTGGAGATACGCAGTATTTT. This sequence encodes CASSSPSLAGVGDTQYF.

This clone was recorded only once. The chain joins TRBV29-1 to TRBJ2-7; the D gene is possibly TRBD2 (7 bases). Germline V lookup: CDR1 SQVTM, CDR2 ANQGSEA. The CDR3 length is 17 residues. V was clipped by 1 base and J by 0 bases, with 19 bases between them. The CDR3 DNA reads TGCAGCGTTGAAGGGGGATTTGGGGGAGGGGGCTCCTACGAGCAGTACTTC. Its translation: CSVEGGFGGGGSYEQYF.

This clone was detected only once. The gene calls are TRBV19 and TRBJ1-4; 7 bases line up with TRBD1. CDR3 length equals 17 residues. The V and J ends lost 4 bases and 7 bases, in that order; junction bases with no gene match: 15. Germline-derived CDR1 and CDR2 are LNHDA and SQIVND (reference sequence). This CDR3 reads CASSTGGTVDLREKLFF. The CDR3 region has the DNA TGTGCCAGTAGTACCGGTGGGACAGTCGATCTACGTGAAAAACTGTTTTTT.

V is TRBV28 and J is TRBJ1-1, with D unclear. In germline, CDR1 is MDHEN, CDR2 SYDVKM. This CDR3 is 12 amino acids long. Trimming removed 6 bases at V and 4 bases at J, with 9 bases between. CDR3 nucleotide sequence: TGTGCCAGCAGCTCCCCTACCACTGAAGCTTTCTTT. It specifies CASSSPTTEAFF.

CDR3 nucleotide sequence: TGTGCCAGCCTGGACAACCAGGGTGCTGAAGCTTTCTTT. Encoded protein: CASLDNQGAEAFF. This rearrangement joins TRBV21-1 to TRBJ1-1; the table's D call TRBD1 went unverified against the DNA. TRBV21-1 is a documented pseudogene. This CDR3 comprises 13 residues.

This sequence joins TRBV7-8 and TRBJ2-1; D perhaps matches TRBD2 (5 bases). Trimming shortened V by 3 bases and J by 10 bases, and 10 bases separated the two germline ends. The V gene's germline CDR1 is SGHVS and CDR2 FQNEAQ. This CDR3 is built from 12 residues. The CDR3: CASSFVGMEQFF. In nucleotides, the CDR3 is TGTGCCAGCAGCTTTGTCGGGATGGAGCAGTTCTTC.

V is TRBV23-1 and J is TRBJ1-3; D unclear. TRBV23-1 is treated as an ORF (open reading frame) with a function not yet certain. The V end lost 0 bases, the J end lost 0 bases, and 9 bases lay between the germline ends. This CDR3 spans 16 amino acids. The CDR3 nucleotides read TGCGCCAGCAGTCAATCGTCGGGGATCTCTGGAAACACCATATATTTT. Translation gives CASSQSSGISGNTIYF.

The chain couples TRBV7-6 to TRBJ2-5; D is possibly TRBD2 (6 bases). From germline, CDR1 is SGHVS and CDR2 FNYEAQ. The germline V and J ends were trimmed by 2 bases and 1 base, with 14 bases remaining between them. The length of the CDR3 is 16 residues. The CDR3 loop reads CASSLIIGGTQETQYF. DNA for the CDR3: TGTGCCAGCAGCTTAATTATCGGGGGAACCCAAGAGACCCAGTACTTC.

The chain recombines TRBV6-5 with TRBJ2-7; TRBD2 aligns across 8 bases. V lost 5 bases and J lost 4; bases outside the gene matches: 10. Germline lookup yields CDR1 MNHEY and CDR2 SVGAGI. This CDR3 has 15 amino acids. The CDR3 here is CASSPGGGREYEQYF. In nucleotides, the CDR3 is TGTGCCAGCAGTCCGGGGGGGGGGCGGGAGTACGAGCAGTACTTC.

The chain uses TRBV4-2 and TRBJ2-7, with TRBD1 identical over 7 bases. The CDR3 runs to 17 residues. J lost 4 bases, V lost 0 bases, and 12 bases had no gene match. Germline assignment: CDR1 LGHNA and CDR2 YNFKEQ. CDR3 in amino acids: CASSQEIYRDSAYEQYF. CDR3 coding DNA: TGTGCCAGCAGCCAAGAAATCTACCGGGACAGCGCATACGAGCAGTACTTC.

The rearrangement uses TRBV18 and TRBJ1-5, with TRBD1 identical over 8 bases. V shed 4 bases, J shed 3 bases, and the junction held 5 bases outside the gene matches. This CDR3 has 15 amino acids. The V gene's germline CDR1 is KGHSH and CDR2 LQKENI. This CDR3 reads CASSRTGTDNQPQHF. The CDR3 coding sequence is TGTGCCAGCTCACGGACAGGGACTGACAATCAGCCCCAGCATTTT.

This clone was observed a single time. The chain combines TRBV27 with TRBJ2-1; 8 bases are shared with TRBD1. The CDR3 has 21 amino acids. The trim removed 8 bases at V and 1 base at J, leaving 25 bases unmatched. The V gene's germline CDR1 is MNHEY and CDR2 SMNVEV (reference sequence). The chain's CDR3 is CASANPQGRQGYNRSYNEQFF. In DNA, the CDR3 is TGTGCCAGCGCCAACCCCCAGGGGAGACAGGGGTACAACCGGTCCTACAATGAGCAGTTCTTC.

The gene calls are TRBV11-3 and TRBJ2-3, with 7 bases identical to TRBD2. CDR3 size: 17 residues. CDR1 is SGHNT and CDR2 is YENEEA in the germline V gene. Trimming removed 1 base from V and 4 bases from J; junction bases left unmatched: 11. The CDR3 coding sequence is TGTGCCAGCAGCTTAGGTGGCGGGGGTTGGGGCGCAGATACGCAGTATTTT. This gives the protein CASSLGGGGWGADTQYF. The variable domain in full, with the rest retrieved from reference TRBV11-3 and TRBJ2-3, is EAGVVQSPRYKIIEKKQPVAFWCNPISGHNTLYWYLQNLGQGPELLIRYENEEAVDDSQLPKDRFSAERLKGVDSTLKIQPAELGDSAVYLCASSLGGGGWGADTQYFGPGTRLTVL.

The rearrangement links TRBV20-1 to TRBJ2-3; weak D call: TRBD1 (6 bases). The germline CDR1 and CDR2 sequences are DFQATT and SNEGSKA (reference sequence). The CDR3 runs to 11 residues. V was trimmed by 5 bases and J by 6 bases, leaving 9 bases between them. The CDR3 protein is CSAPGQDTQYF. CDR3 nucleotide sequence: TGCAGTGCTCCAGGACAGGATACGCAGTATTTT.

As regards this clone: The sample has other DNA sequences that encode this CDR3 too. The genes are TRBV7-3 and TRBJ1-1; 10 nucleotides line up with TRBD1. Germline CDR1 SGHTA, CDR2 FQGTGA. V lost 5 bases, J lost 6 bases, and 6 bases stayed unmatched. CDR3 length: 14 residues. CDR3 loop: CASSPGQGRAEAFF. In DNA, the CDR3 is TGTGCCAGCAGCCCGGGACAGGGGAGGGCTGAAGCTTTCTTT.

This chain links TRBV19 with TRBJ1-4; perhaps TRBD1 as D (6 bases). The CDR3 runs 16 residues. Per the germline V gene, CDR1 is LNHDA and CDR2 is SQIVND (reference sequence). Trimming pared 4 bases from V and 2 bases from J, leaving 14 bases between. DNA for the CDR3: TGTGCCAGTAGTACTAGGACAGAAACGACTAATGAAAAACTGTTTTTT. Translated, it gives CASSTRTETTNEKLFF. Full variable domain (outside the CDR3, taken from reference TRBV19 and TRBJ1-4): DGGITQSPKYLFRKEGQNVTLSCEQNLNHDAMYWYRQDPGQGLRLIYYSQIVNDFQKGDIAEGYSVSREKKESFPLTVTSAQKNPTAFYLCASSTRTETTNEKLFFGSGTQLSVL.

The chain uses TRBV9 and TRBJ2-7; 7 positions match TRBD1. J was trimmed by 0 bases and V by 2 bases; bases with no gene match: 5. This CDR3 contains 15 residues. The V gene's germline CDR1 is SGDLS and CDR2 YYNGEE. The CDR3 reads CASSVGQEPSYEQYF. The CDR3 nucleotides are TGTGCCAGCAGCGTCGGACAGGAACCCTCCTACGAGCAGTACTTC.

This chain links TRBV6-5 with TRBJ2-7, with 7 bases identical to TRBD1. The V segment lost 5 bases and the J segment 4 bases; nucleotides outside the gene matches: 8. The CDR3 loop spans 14 amino acids. The germline V gene has CDR1 MNHEY and CDR2 SVGAGI. The DNA for the CDR3 is TGTGCCAGCAGTCACCGGGACAGCAGTTACGAGCAGTACTTC. Residues: CASSHRDSSYEQYF.

CDR3 region: CASSPRLAGGPETQYF. CDR3 nucleotides: TGTGCCAGCAGCCCCCGACTAGCGGGAGGGCCGGAGACCCAGTACTTC. This chain uses TRBV7-2 with TRBJ2-5, with TRBD2 matching over 14 bases. The CDR3 consists of 16 residues. The V and J ends lost 5 bases and 5 bases, in that order; junction bases with no gene match: 7. Germline V CDR1 and CDR2: SGHTA, FQGNSA.

The sample holds one count of this clone. The chain links TRBV19 to TRBJ2-7; 9 bases line up with TRBD2. V lost 5 bases and J lost 4; bases outside the gene matches: 9. This CDR3 has 15 amino acids. Per the germline V gene, CDR1 is LNHDA and CDR2 is SQIVND (reference sequence). As DNA, the CDR3 is TGTGCCAGTAGTGGTCTTAGCGGGAGCAATTACGAGCAGTACTTC. Protein product: CASSGLSGSNYEQYF.